What follows describes a single TCR beta chain. Its recognized antigen is unknown. No base quality values were provided; no much bigger clone lies one nucleotide off. The library came from the immunoSEQ multiplex PCR assay. Entries here come from immuneACCESS through TCRdb and include only in-frame sequences with V and J called. Some clones fail to appear in such tables; in the studies checked, an unresolved V gene covers under half of the shortfall, and the cause of the remainder is unknown. The table for this sample lists about 220,000 clones; roughly 94% of them were counted only once. About 1.6% of the sample belongs to the ten largest clones. The CDR3 holds 13 amino acids from the cysteine to the phenylalanine. This entry keeps only the CDR3 DNA: 39 bases, framed from base 1. The germline V gene (reference sequence) gives CDR1 as SEHNR and CDR2 as FQNEAQ. Germline trimming: 4 bases from V, 7 bases from J; junction bases outside gene matches: 5.

The data are from a study of control samples from healthy donors and cancer patients (TCRdb year 2020). This receptor was obtained from a man aged 45-65 years in good health. The sample was blood. Rearrangement joined TRBV7-9 to TRBJ1-1, and TRBD1 matches 8 of the central bases. The base sequence is TGTGCCAGCAGCTCAAGACAGGGGAGTGAAGCTTTCTTT. Its translation is CASSSRQGSEAFF.